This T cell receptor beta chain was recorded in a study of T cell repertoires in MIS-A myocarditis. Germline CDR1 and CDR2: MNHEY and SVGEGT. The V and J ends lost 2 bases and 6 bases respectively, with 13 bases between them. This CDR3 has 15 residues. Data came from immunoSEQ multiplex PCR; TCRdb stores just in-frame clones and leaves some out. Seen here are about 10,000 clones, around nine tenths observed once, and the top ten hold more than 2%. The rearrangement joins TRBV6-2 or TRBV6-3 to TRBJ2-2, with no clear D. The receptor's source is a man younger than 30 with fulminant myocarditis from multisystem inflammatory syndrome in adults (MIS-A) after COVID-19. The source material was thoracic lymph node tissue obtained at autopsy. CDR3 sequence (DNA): TGTGCCAGCAGTTACGTCCTTCCTCCCGCCGGGGAGCTGTTTTTT. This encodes CASSYVLPPAGELFF.